The 16 T cell receptor beta chains in this list originate from one sample, sequenced in a study of blood T cell repertoires in COVID-19. TCRdb's copy holds only in-frame clones and misses some; the assay was immunoSEQ multiplex PCR. The table shows under 500,000 clones, with around nine tenths occurring only once. The sample consisted of PBMCs or T cells enriched from blood (not recorded which). These receptors originate from a woman aged 18 to 35 with acute COVID-19.

The chain joins TRBV28 to TRBJ1-5, with TRBD1 matching over 7 bases. J was trimmed by 5 bases and V by 5 bases; bases with no gene match: 12. There are 16 residues in the CDR3. Germline-derived CDR1 and CDR2 are MDHEN and SYDVKM. Here the CDR3 reads CASSPSRQGLDQPQHF. CDR3 nucleotides: TGTGCCAGCAGTCCATCGCGACAGGGTTTGGATCAGCCCCAGCATTTT.

The gene calls are TRBV10-3 and TRBJ2-5; 7 bases fit TRBD2. The CDR3 runs 14 residues. With 4 bases clipped from V and 0 bases from J, the junction kept 2 bases outside the gene matches. CDR1 and CDR2 (germline): ENHRY, SYGVKD. The CDR3 sequence is CAISGGGNQETQYF. CDR3 bases: TGTGCCATCAGTGGGGGGGGGAACCAAGAGACCCAGTACTTC.

J is TRBJ2-3 and V is TRBV5-4; 9 nucleotides match TRBD2. From germline, CDR1 is SGHNT and CDR2 YYREEE (reference sequence). The J segment lost 5 bases and the V segment lost 1 base, leaving 5 bases of the junction unmatched. The length of the CDR3 is 15 residues. CDR3 DNA sequence: TGTGCCAGCAGCTTGAAGCGGGAGGCTGTAGATACGCAGTATTTT. This encodes CASSLKREAVDTQYF.

In its sample, this clone was seen once. The gene calls are TRBV10-3 and TRBJ2-5, with D possibly TRBD2 on 5 matching bases. Between the trimmed V and J ends, which lost 1 base and 0 bases, there was a span of 21 bases. This CDR3 is 19 amino acids long. Germline CDR1 is ENHRY and CDR2 is SYGVKD. CDR3 sequence reads: CAISEYLGGSRRHQETQYF. For the CDR3, the DNA is TGTGCCATCAGTGAGTATCTCGGCGGGTCTAGAAGGCACCAAGAGACCCAGTACTTC.

This sequence joins TRBV2 and TRBJ2-7; 9 bases line up with TRBD1. Germline assignment: CDR1 SNHLY and CDR2 FYNNEI. J gave up 4 bases and V 7 bases, and 5 bases lay outside the gene matches. This CDR3 has 13 residues. DNA of the CDR3: TGTGCCAGCACCCGGGACAGGGAGTACGAGCAGTACTTC. It yields the protein CASTRDREYEQYF.

The V call is TRBV15, the J call TRBJ2-6; D unclear. Germline loops: CDR1 LNHNV, CDR2 YYDKDF (reference sequence). The CDR3 totals 16 residues. Trimming pared 0 bases from V and 4 bases from J, leaving 10 bases between. The CDR3 sequence: CATSRDRVSGANVLTF. The CDR3 nucleotides are TGTGCCACCAGCAGAGATCGCGTCTCGGGGGCCAACGTCCTGACTTTC.

The CDR3 sequence: CASSLDQQGNEQFF. As DNA, the CDR3 is TGTGCCAGCAGCTTAGACCAACAGGGGAATGAGCAGTTCTTC. The chain links TRBV13 to TRBJ2-1; 7 bases fit TRBD1. The CDR3 sequence is 14 residues long. V lost 1 base and J lost 7; bases outside the gene matches: 4. CDR1 and CDR2 from the germline V gene are PRHDT and FYEKMQ (reference sequence).

This chain connects TRBV10-3 to TRBJ1-6, with D unclear. The CDR3 runs to 14 residues. Trimming removed 2 bases from V and 10 bases from J, with 12 bases in between. CDR1 and CDR2 from the germline V gene are ENHRY and SYGVKD. In nucleotides, the CDR3 is TGTGCCATCAGTGAGCTTTCGAGGGAATCACCCCTCCACTTT. This codes for CAISELSRESPLHF.

This chain links TRBV9 with TRBJ2-5; 7 bases are shared with TRBD1. CDR3 size: 15 residues. Germline CDR1 SGDLS, CDR2 YYNGEE. Germline trimming cut 4 bases from V and 4 bases from J; bases unmatched to any gene: 10. The CDR3 is CASSNEQGNAETQYF. CDR3 bases: TGTGCCAGCAGCAATGAACAGGGGAATGCAGAGACCCAGTACTTC.

This rearrangement joins TRBV7-8 to TRBJ2-3, with unresolved D. With 1 base removed from V and 6 bases from J, the gap between germline ends came to 11 bases. The CDR3 covers 14 residues. Germline V lookup: CDR1 SGHVS, CDR2 FQNEAQ. CDR3 loop: CASSLGNSPDTQYF. In DNA, the CDR3 is TGTGCCAGCAGCTTAGGTAACAGTCCGGATACGCAGTATTTT.

V and J are TRBV7-2 and TRBJ2-7; TRBD2 might be the D (6 bases). There are 14 residues in the CDR3. V lost 0 bases and J lost 6, with 12 bases in between. The germline CDR1 and CDR2 sequences are SGHTA and FQGNSA. This CDR3 reads CASSLARRGSEQYF. CDR3 nucleotide sequence: TGTGCCAGCAGCTTAGCGCGGCGGGGTAGCGAGCAGTACTTC.

The chain couples TRBV29-1 to TRBJ2-1; 12 nucleotides match TRBD1. V was clipped by 4 bases and J by 4 bases; unmatched bases: 8. The germline gives CDR1 SQVTM, CDR2 ANQGSEA. CDR3 size: 16 residues. DNA for the CDR3: TGCAGCGTTGTTTATTGGGGACAGGGGGCTTACAATGAGCAGTTCTTC. This codes for CSVVYWGQGAYNEQFF.

The chain joins TRBV5-8 to TRBJ1-5; 8 bases are a match to TRBD1. Germline CDR1 is SGHTS and CDR2 is YDEGEE. V shed 0 bases, J shed 1 base, and the junction held 6 bases outside the gene matches. The CDR3 totals 17 residues. The CDR3 bases are TGTGCCAGCAGCTTGGTAACAGGGGGTAGGAGCAATCAGCCCCAGCATTTT. It encodes CASSLVTGGRSNQPQHF.

This clone was counted between two and nine times. The chain employs TRBV3-1 (or the pseudogene TRBV3-2) and TRBJ1-5, with D perhaps matching TRBD1 (6 bases). The CDR3 is 16 amino acids. V shed 0 bases and J shed 3 bases, with 12 bases lying between them. The germline gives CDR1 LGHDT, CDR2 YNNKEL (reference sequence). DNA of the CDR3: TGTGCCAGCAGCCAAGATTCTCGGACAGACAATCAGCCCCAGCATTTT. Amino acids: CASSQDSRTDNQPQHF.

The CDR3 spells CASSVGGSGGEQFF. The DNA of the CDR3 is TGTGCCAGCAGCGTAGGGGGTAGCGGGGGAGAGCAGTTCTTC. The genes are TRBV9 and TRBJ2-1, with 9 bases matching TRBD2. Unmatched junction bases numbered 5, after V lost 0 bases and J lost 10 bases. CDR3 size: 14 residues. CDR1 and CDR2 from the germline V gene are SGDLS and YYNGEE.

The rearrangement uses TRBV2 and TRBJ2-7; 12 bases map to TRBD1. Trimming cost V 8 bases and J 1 base; bases outside gene matches: 6. There are 15 residues in the CDR3. The germline CDR1 and CDR2 sequences are SNHLY and FYNNEI. Written as DNA, the CDR3 is TGTGCCAGCCGCCCGGGACAGGGGGCTTCCTACGAGCAGTACTTC. Translation: CASRPGQGASYEQYF.